This entry is about one TCR beta chain. Its antigen has not been determined. CDR1 SQVTM and CDR2 ANQGSEA are derived from the germline V gene. Spanning cysteine to phenylalanine, the CDR3 consists of 13 amino acids. No coding sequence is recorded. This specimen comes from a study of CXCR3-negative and CXCR3-positive naive CD8 T cells (dated by TCRdb to the late 2010s). About the full investigation: In total, around 140 million TRB reads were obtained, or roughly 1.5 +/- 0.3 million reads per library. Diversity and physicochemical repertoire analyses covered about a dozen donors pooled from two independent experiments. Naive subsets from a handful of donors and memory cells from 3 donors were included in the TRBV-TRBJ cluster analysis. Beyond this particular receptor, the publication reports: Because surface CD5, which is linked to self-reactivity in mice, was comparable between the naive subsets, TCR interaction strength was also inferred from the physicochemical properties of TRB CDR3s. Comparably high repertoire diversity was found in both naive subsets, whereas much lower repertoire diversity was found in memory CD8+ T cells. Because CXCR3 expression was partially decreased after cryopreservation, freshly isolated PBMCs were used for most assays. Similar TRBV-TRBJ usage was shown by naive CXCR3-negative and CXCR3-positive cells from the same donor, whereas distinct patterns were shown by memory cells.

Each CD8+ T cell subset was flow-sorted in triplicate, and some 310,000 cells per subset were placed directly into RLT lysis buffer. Peripheral blood mononuclear cells were isolated from buffy coats by standard density gradient centrifugation. An RNeasy Mini Kit was used to extract total RNA from the sorted cells. The reads were generated on a NextSeq 550. The Human TCR Profiling Kit (MiLaboratory) was used to make UMI-labeled 5' RACE TRB cDNA libraries. The full amount of extracted RNA was used for cDNA synthesis, and the full amount of resulting cDNA was used for PCR amplification. Libraries were prepared in parallel using an identical number of PCR cycles. Regarding the original processing steps: With a minimum of two reads required per UMI, MIGEC and MiXCR pulled out about 50,000 +/- 10,000 unique UMI-labeled TRB cDNA molecules from each library. Each library averaged about 40,000 +/- 10,000 functional in-frame TRB CDR3 nucleotide clonotypes without stop codons. After downsampling to 5000 UMI-labeled TRB molecules per sample, diversity metrics, including normalized Shannon-Wiener and Chao1, were computed in VDJtools. VDJtools was used to calculate clonotype-size-weighted physicochemical properties of the central five CDR3 residues, namely interaction energy, strength, volume and Kidera factor 4. Following TCRdb reprocessing, every CDR3 protein sequence forms one entry, and DNA is not provided. The V and J calls reflect TCRdb's pipeline rather than the authors' work. This sample's clone table shows 60,000 or so distinct CDR3 sequences. Together, the top ten hold 20% to 25% of the sample.

The specimen was memory CD8+ T cells from blood. The sample's cell subset or site label, decoded: conventional CD8+ memory T cells (TMEM), sorted as controls. The receptor was derived from a human donor in good health. Some clones in this sample may be carry-over from other donors' samples. The chain is assembled from TRBV29-1 and TRBJ2-5; TCRdb returns TRBD1, unconfirmable since there is no DNA. The CDR3 sequence is CSMDRGIQETQYF.